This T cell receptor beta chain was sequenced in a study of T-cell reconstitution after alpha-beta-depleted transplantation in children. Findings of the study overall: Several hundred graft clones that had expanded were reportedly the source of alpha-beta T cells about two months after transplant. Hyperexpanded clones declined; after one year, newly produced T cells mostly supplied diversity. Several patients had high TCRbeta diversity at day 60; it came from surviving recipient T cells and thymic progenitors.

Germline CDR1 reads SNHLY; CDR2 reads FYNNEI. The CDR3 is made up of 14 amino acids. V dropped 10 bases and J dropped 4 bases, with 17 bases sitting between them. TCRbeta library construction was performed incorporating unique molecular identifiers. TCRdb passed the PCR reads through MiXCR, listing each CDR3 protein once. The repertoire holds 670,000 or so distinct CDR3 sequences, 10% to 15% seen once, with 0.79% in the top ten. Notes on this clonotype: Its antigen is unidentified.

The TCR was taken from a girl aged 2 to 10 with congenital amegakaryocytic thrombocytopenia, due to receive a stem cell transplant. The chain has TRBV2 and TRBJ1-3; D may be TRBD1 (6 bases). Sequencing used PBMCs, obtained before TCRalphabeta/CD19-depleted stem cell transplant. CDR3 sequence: CATTRGARGNTIYF. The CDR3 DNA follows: TGTGCCACCACGCGGGGGGCGCGAGGAAACACCATATATTTT.